The clone carrying this T cell receptor (beta chain) has a single count. As yet, its antigen is unknown. The sample is drawn from a study of T cell responses to AZD1222 COVID-19 vaccine. CDR1 and CDR2 (germline): SQVTM, ANQGSEA. V lost 4 bases and J 6 bases, leaving 24 bases between the germline ends. There are 16 residues in the CDR3. Study conclusions and caveats: The study sampled repertoires only after the peak T cell response.

Assay used: immunoSEQ multiplex PCR; TCRdb lists only in-frame clones, some missing. The table records some 120,000 clones, around 94% of them present only once. V gene TRBV29-1 combines with J gene TRBJ1-1; D gene unclear. The TCR was taken from an adult in good health. The material sequenced was peripheral blood, taken on day 0 of AZD1222 vaccination. The CDR3 loop reads CSVGPRPGRRTAEAFF. CDR3 nucleotide sequence: TGCAGCGTTGGGCCCCGTCCCGGACGTCGGACCGCTGAAGCTTTCTTT.